This T cell receptor beta chain was sequenced during a study of shared clonotypes between healthy human individuals. To note about this clone: Sequence at one end of the junction differs from germline and may be a read error.

The CDR3 runs to 15 residues. Germline assignment: CDR1 SSHAT and CDR2 FNYEAQ (reference sequence). Assay: immunoSEQ multiplex PCR; the TCRdb copy retains only in-frame clones and omits some. The table records some 2 million clones, 90% to 95% of them present only once. Source material: naive CD4+ T cells sorted from blood. The subset is: CD45RA+ positively selected. The chain uses TRBV7-7 and TRBJ2-5; 7 bases fit TRBD1. The sequence derives from a young man in good health. CDR3 in amino acids: CASSPNRGTEETQYF. CDR3 nucleotides: TGTGCTAGCAGCCCCAATAGGGGGACAGAAGAGACCCAGTACTTC.